Following are 17 T cell receptor beta chains from one sample sequenced in a study of blood T cell repertoires in COVID-19. TCRdb keeps only in-frame clones here, not all; method: immunoSEQ multiplex PCR. The sample holds 100,000 or so clones; 72% are singletons and the top ten take roughly an eighth. Sequenced: peripheral blood. These receptors were obtained from a woman older than 75 with acute or convalescent COVID-19.

The chain recombines TRBV27 with TRBJ1-1, with D perhaps matching TRBD1 (5 bases). The CDR3 contains 13 residues. Trimming stripped 7 bases from V and 8 bases from J, with 17 bases between. Germline V gives CDR1 MNHEY, CDR2 SMNVEV (reference sequence). The chain's CDR3 is CASNNRGGEEAFF. The CDR3 bases are TGTGCCAGCAACAACCGGGGGGGAGAGGAAGCTTTCTTT.

The rearrangement joins TRBV5-1 to TRBJ1-2; D uncertain. CDR3 length: 13 residues. Germline CDR1 and CDR2: SGHRS and YFSETQ. V gave up 1 base and J gave up 8 bases, with 12 bases separating them. In DNA form, the CDR3 reads TGCGCCAGCAGCTTGTCCACCGAGAGCGGCTACACCTTC. Its translation is CASSLSTESGYTF.

A single count supports this clone. The J gene is TRBJ1-1, the V gene TRBV5-1, with D possibly TRBD1 on 5 matching bases. Trimming pared 2 bases from V and 3 bases from J, leaving 14 bases between. Looked up from germline, CDR1 is SGHRS and CDR2 is YFSETQ. This CDR3 spans 15 amino acids. The DNA for the CDR3 is TGCGCCAGCAGCTTTGGGGCAGGGAAGGACACTGAAGCTTTCTTT. Protein product: CASSFGAGKDTEAFF.

The rearrangement uses TRBV7-8 and TRBJ1-1; D is unresolved. Germline V gene sequence: CDR1 SGHVS, CDR2 FQNEAQ. This CDR3 spans 13 amino acids. Trimming pared 1 base from V and 10 bases from J, leaving 13 bases between. The CDR3 DNA reads as TGTGCCAGCAGCTTAGACGAGCAAGAAGCAGCTTTCTTT. Its protein is CASSLDEQEAAFF.

The V gene is TRBV6-5, the J gene TRBJ1-1; TRBD1 is a possible D gene (6 bases). Trimming removed 6 bases from V and 5 bases from J, with 16 bases in between. CDR1 is MNHEY and CDR2 is SVGAGI in the germline V gene. The CDR3 contains 14 residues. CDR3 amino acids: CASSLRGGRTEAFF. The CDR3 DNA reads as TGTGCCAGCAGCCTGCGGGGGGGCCGGACTGAAGCTTTCTTT.

This chain connects TRBV7-2 to TRBJ2-5; 8 nucleotides match TRBD1. V was pared by 4 bases and J by 5 bases, with 6 bases of the junction left unmatched. The CDR3 is made up of 14 amino acids. Germline loops: CDR1 SGHTA, CDR2 FQGNSA. The DNA for the CDR3 is TGTGCCAGCAGCTCAACAGGGGGGAGGGAGACCCAGTACTTC. Amino acids: CASSSTGGRETQYF.

The rearrangement links TRBV5-1 to TRBJ1-4; possibly TRBD1 for D (6 bases). Germline CDR1 SGHRS, CDR2 YFSETQ. Deletions cut 4 bases from V and 5 bases from J, with 18 bases between. The CDR3 is 16 residues long. This chain's CDR3 is CASSRDTPGSNEKLFF. CDR3 in DNA: TGCGCCAGCAGCAGGGACACCCCAGGTTCGAATGAAAAACTGTTTTTT.

Many counts were recorded for this clone. The chain couples TRBV19 to TRBJ1-2; D is undetermined. Per germline, CDR1 LNHDA and CDR2 SQIVND (reference sequence). V was pared by 10 bases and J by 2 bases, with 11 bases between. This CDR3 is 12 amino acids long. CDR3: CATSDRNYGYTF. Written as DNA, the CDR3 is TGTGCCACCTCAGATCGAAACTATGGCTACACCTTC.

The V call is TRBV6-2 or TRBV6-3, the J call TRBJ1-1; no reliable D call. Germline values: CDR1 MNHEY, CDR2 SVGEGT. The CDR3 length is 13 residues. V was pared by 5 bases and J by 4 bases, with 11 bases between. The CDR3 nucleotides are TGTGCCAGCAGTGACACAGCGGCCACTGAAGCTTTCTTT. Translated: CASSDTAATEAFF.

The V call is TRBV7-8, the J call TRBJ1-5; D gene unclear. The length of the CDR3 is 15 residues. Germline loops: CDR1 SGHVS, CDR2 FQNEAQ. The V end lost 5 bases, the J end lost 6 bases, and 17 bases lay between the germline ends. The CDR3, as DNA: TGTGCCAGCAGCCCCGGTCCAATGTTTGGTCAGCCCCAGCATTTT. It yields the protein CASSPGPMFGQPQHF.

This chain uses TRBV5-1 with TRBJ1-4, with D possibly TRBD1 on 6 matching bases. V lost 4 bases, J lost 5 bases, and 12 bases lay in between. The CDR3 extends over 14 amino acids. Germline values: CDR1 SGHRS, CDR2 YFSETQ. This chain's CDR3 is CASSETGNNEKLFF. The CDR3 DNA follows: TGCGCCAGCAGCGAAACAGGGAACAATGAAAAACTGTTTTTT.

This chain connects TRBV20-1 to TRBJ2-7, with unresolved D. The CDR3 spans 12 residues. Germline lookup yields CDR1 DFQATT and CDR2 SNEGSKA (reference sequence). Trimming stripped 3 bases from V and 6 bases from J, with 12 bases between. CDR3 sequence: CSASIEVGEQYF. In DNA, the CDR3 is TGCAGTGCTAGTATCGAGGTAGGCGAGCAGTACTTC.

This rearrangement joins TRBV28 to TRBJ1-3; 7 bases line up with TRBD1. The germline V gene has CDR1 MDHEN and CDR2 SYDVKM. The CDR3 runs to 15 residues. With 4 bases clipped from V and 2 bases from J, the junction kept 5 bases outside the gene matches. The CDR3 here is CASSSHQGAGNTIYF. The CDR3 nucleotides are TGTGCCAGCAGTTCCCATCAGGGGGCTGGAAACACCATATATTTT. Complete variable domain (other parts from reference TRBV28 and TRBJ1-3): DVKVTQSSRYLVKRTGEKVFLECVQDMDHENMFWYRQDPGLGLRLIYFSYDVKMKEKGDIPEGYSVSREKKERFSLILESASTNQTSMYLCASSSHQGAGNTIYFGEGSWLTVV.

The chain carries TRBV29-1 and TRBJ1-1, with D possibly being TRBD1 (6 bases). Germline values: CDR1 SQVTM, CDR2 ANQGSEA. The V and J ends lost 7 bases and 1 base respectively, with 22 bases between them. The CDR3 contains 16 residues. The CDR3 nucleotides are TGCAGCGCGACCTCCGTGGGTGGGGGCTCGAACACTGAAGCTTTCTTT. Its protein is CSATSVGGGSNTEAFF.

The gene calls are TRBV6-5 and TRBJ2-7; 9 nucleotides agree with TRBD1. In germline, CDR1 is MNHEY, CDR2 SVGAGI. Trimming removed 0 bases from V and 6 bases from J; junction bases left unmatched: 9. The length of the CDR3 is 16 residues. CDR3 loop: CASSYSRGTGHSEQYF. CDR3 nucleotide sequence: TGTGCCAGCAGTTACTCCCGCGGGACAGGGCATTCCGAGCAGTACTTC.

A few counts support this clone. The rearrangement uses TRBV9 and TRBJ2-2, with 8 nucleotides matching TRBD2. Germline CDR1 and CDR2: SGDLS and YYNGEE. This CDR3 region has 17 residues. Trimming cost V 4 bases and J 6 bases; bases outside gene matches: 14. CDR3 sequence reads: CASSPLLTSAPAGELFF. The CDR3 DNA reads TGTGCCAGCAGCCCGCTCCTGACTAGCGCCCCTGCCGGGGAGCTGTTTTTT.

The rearrangement links TRBV3-1 (or the pseudogene TRBV3-2) to TRBJ2-7; 14 bases map to TRBD2. Looked up from germline, CDR1 is LGHDT and CDR2 is YNNKEL (reference sequence). This CDR3 contains 14 residues. Germline trimming cut 6 bases from V and 3 bases from J; bases unmatched to any gene: 1. CDR3 nucleotides: TGTGCCAGCAGGGGGACTAGCGGGGGCTACGAGCAGTACTTC. Translating it yields CASRGTSGGYEQYF.